The rows below give T cell receptor beta chains drawn from one sample of a study of shared clonotypes between healthy human individuals. The assay was immunoSEQ multiplex PCR, and TCRdb's table has in-frame clones only and misses some. This sample has some 500,000 clones, with roughly 85% found just once. The sample consisted of PBMCs. Receptor source: a woman in her 40s in good health. Some clones in this sample may be carry-over from other donors' samples. CDR3s include the opening cysteine and the closing phenylalanine or tryptophan. A D gene is named only where the DNA matches it firmly. The size field is filled for only some rows; it gives once, few, many or a size class.

j_call: TRBJ2-1
clone_size: few
d_call: .
v_call: TRBV7-2
cdr3_aa: CASSLRASAASEQFF
cdr3_nt: TGTGCCAGCAGCTTAAGAGCTTCGGCGGCGTCGGAGCAGTTCTTC

j_call: TRBJ2-3
clone_size: .
d_call: TRBD2
v_call: TRBV18
cdr3_aa: CASSPGPGLAGGDTQYF
cdr3_nt: TGTGCCAGCTCACCAGGACCGGGACTAGCGGGCGGAGATACGCAGTATTTT

j_call: TRBJ2-5
clone_size: .
d_call: .
v_call: TRBV7-8
cdr3_aa: CASSLAPRRTQYF
cdr3_nt: TGTGCCAGCAGCTTAGCCCCCCGGCGGACCCAGTACTTC

j_call: TRBJ1-5
clone_size: .
d_call: .
v_call: TRBV29-1
cdr3_aa: CSVFSLMSRGQEDRLDSNQPQHF
cdr3_nt: TGCAGCGTTTTTTCTCTGATGAGTAGGGGCCAGGAAGACAGACTCGATAGCAATCAGCCCCAGCATTTT

j_call: TRBJ2-2
clone_size: .
d_call: TRBD1
v_call: TRBV5-1
cdr3_aa: CASRTGGTGELFF
cdr3_nt: TGCGCCAGCAGGACAGGGGGTACCGGGGAGCTGTTTTTT

j_call: TRBJ2-7
clone_size: .
d_call: TRBD2
v_call: TRBV15
cdr3_aa: CATSPGLAGGRGEQYF
cdr3_nt: TGTGCCACCAGCCCCGGACTAGCGGGAGGGAGGGGGGAGCAGTACTTC

j_call: TRBJ2-2
clone_size: .
d_call: TRBD2
v_call: TRBV2
cdr3_aa: CASSGRIGTGELFF
cdr3_nt: TGTGCCAGCAGCGGGAGGATCGGCACCGGGGAGCTGTTTTTT

j_call: TRBJ2-5
clone_size: .
d_call: .
v_call: TRBV12-2
cdr3_aa: CASRLAPDRGETQYF
cdr3_nt: TGTGCAAGTCGCTTAGCACCGGACAGGGGAGAGACCCAGTACTTC

j_call: TRBJ2-1
clone_size: .
d_call: TRBD1
v_call: TRBV5-1
cdr3_aa: CASSLSMQGANEQFF
cdr3_nt: TGCGCCAGCAGCTTGTCAATGCAGGGGGCAAATGAGCAGTTCTTC

j_call: TRBJ1-2
clone_size: once
d_call: .
v_call: TRBV7-2
cdr3_aa: CASSLYGNSYTF
cdr3_nt: TGTGCCAGCAGCTTATATGGCAACAGCTACACCTTC

j_call: TRBJ1-1
clone_size: once
d_call: .
v_call: TRBV28
cdr3_aa: CASRQQDTEAFF
cdr3_nt: TGTGCCAGCAGACAACAAGACACTGAAGCTTTCTTT

j_call: TRBJ2-5
clone_size: .
d_call: .
v_call: TRBV21-1
cdr3_aa: CASSLGQQETQYF
cdr3_nt: TGTGCCAGCAGCCTCGGACAGCAAGAGACCCAGTACTTC

j_call: TRBJ2-7
clone_size: .
d_call: TRBD2
v_call: TRBV7-2
cdr3_aa: CASSRGLAGEGEQYF
cdr3_nt: TGTGCCAGCAGCCGCGGACTAGCGGGAGAGGGCGAGCAGTACTTC

j_call: TRBJ2-7
clone_size: .
d_call: TRBD1
v_call: TRBV6-4
cdr3_aa: CASRPTGQIYEQYF
cdr3_nt: TGTGCCAGCAGACCAACGGGACAGATCTACGAGCAGTACTTC

j_call: TRBJ1-1
clone_size: few
d_call: .
v_call: TRBV11-1
cdr3_aa: CASSKGRQNTEAFF
cdr3_nt: TGTGCCAGCAGCAAAGGTAGGCAGAACACTGAAGCTTTCTTT

j_call: TRBJ1-1
clone_size: .
d_call: .
v_call: TRBV19
cdr3_aa: CASSTQANTEAFF
cdr3_nt: TGTGCCAGTAGTACACAAGCGAACACTGAAGCTTTCTTT

j_call: TRBJ2-1
clone_size: .
d_call: TRBD2
v_call: TRBV5-4
cdr3_aa: CASSLGLAGSSEQFF
cdr3_nt: TGTGCCAGCAGCCTCGGACTAGCGGGAAGTAGTGAGCAGTTCTTC

j_call: TRBJ2-7
clone_size: .
d_call: TRBD2
v_call: TRBV6-7
cdr3_aa: CASSSGLAGGPEYEQYF
cdr3_nt: TGTGCCAGCAGTTCCGGACTAGCGGGAGGGCCAGAGTACGAGCAGTACTTC

j_call: TRBJ2-1
clone_size: once
d_call: TRBD2
v_call: TRBV7-9
cdr3_aa: CASSSTGTSGRALNNEQFF
cdr3_nt: TGTGCCAGCAGTAGTACCGGGACTAGCGGGAGGGCCTTGAACAATGAGCAGTTCTTC

j_call: TRBJ2-1
clone_size: .
d_call: .
v_call: TRBV7-3
cdr3_aa: CASSRTLDEQFF
cdr3_nt: TGTGCCAGCAGCAGAACCTTGGATGAGCAGTTCTTC

j_call: TRBJ2-3
clone_size: .
d_call: .
v_call: TRBV2
cdr3_aa: CASSREFLDTQYF
cdr3_nt: TGTGCCAGCTCTCGGGAGTTCCTAGATACGCAGTATTTT

j_call: TRBJ2-1
clone_size: once
d_call: TRBD2
v_call: TRBV4-1
cdr3_aa: CASSPREANNEQFF
cdr3_nt: TGCGCCAGCAGCCCCCGGGAGGCGAACAATGAGCAGTTCTTC

j_call: TRBJ1-2
clone_size: .
d_call: TRBD1
v_call: TRBV5-5
cdr3_aa: CASSFGLGGAYGYTF
cdr3_nt: TGTGCCAGCAGCTTTGGCCTAGGGGGCGCTTACGGCTACACCTTC

j_call: TRBJ1-1
clone_size: .
d_call: .
v_call: TRBV7-9
cdr3_aa: CASSLGGINTEAFF
cdr3_nt: TGTGCCAGCAGCTTGGGCGGAATTAACACTGAAGCTTTCTTT